The clone carrying this T cell receptor beta chain appeared a single time. CDR1 MNHNS and CDR2 SASEGT come from the germline V gene. The CDR3 loop spans 14 amino acids. The V and J ends lost 5 bases and 5 bases respectively, with 13 bases between them. These data are taken from a study of Graves' ophthalmopathy and Graves' hyperthyroidism. RNA transcripts served as template for amplifying TCR beta CDR3 sequences. The workflow started with a first-round RT-PCR run with HTBI primers and then moved on to a second-round multiplex PCR. Using its own MiXCR run on the multiplex PCR reads, TCRdb lists one record per CDR3 protein. The sample lists fewer than 400,000 distinct CDR3 sequences, around 19% occurring once.

The sample was peripheral blood. This receptor was identified in a young woman with Graves' ophthalmopathy. The rearrangement links TRBV6-1 to TRBJ1-5; D gene uncertain. CDR3 region: CASSMKRTYQPQHF. The DNA of the CDR3 is TGTGCCAGCAGTATGAAGCGGACGTATCAGCCCCAGCATTTT.